These T cell receptor beta chains were read from a single sample in a study of CD8 T cells in ankylosing spondylitis. TCRdb re-called the 5' RACE reads through MiXCR, storing one row per CDR3 protein. The table shows tens of thousands of distinct CDR3 sequences, with approximately 10% occurring only once. Sequencing used blood, either unsorted or a sorted T cell fraction (not recorded which). The origin of the receptors is a male donor with ankylosing spondylitis or in good health (not recorded which). Both conserved end residues are part of each CDR3. The order of the fields is J gene, V gene, D gene, clone size, CDR3 protein, CDR3 DNA. A D gene is named only where the DNA matches it firmly. Size tells how often a clone was seen (once, few, many) or the class of an expanded clone, and some rows leave it out.

J: TRBJ1-5
V: TRBV19
D: .
size: many
CDR3: CASSIIDQPQHF
DNA: TGTGCCAGTAGTATTATAGATCAGCCCCAGCATTTT

J: TRBJ1-1
V: TRBV6-2/TRBV6-3
D: .
size: few
CDR3: CASAPPAGQNTEAFF
DNA: TGTGCCAGCGCCCCTCCGGCAGGGCAGAACACTGAAGCTTTCTTT

J: TRBJ1-5
V: TRBV20-1
D: .
size: many
CDR3: CSARVDGLQPQHF
DNA: TGCAGTGCTAGAGTGGACGGCCTTCAGCCCCAGCATTTT

J: TRBJ1-1
V: TRBV29-1
D: TRBD1
size: many
CDR3: CSGDRTGGNTEAFF
DNA: TGCAGCGGAGACAGAACAGGGGGCAACACTGAAGCTTTCTTT

J: TRBJ1-2
V: TRBV29-1
D: .
size: many
CDR3: CSVDVGQHGYTF
DNA: TGCAGCGTTGATGTGGGACAACATGGCTACACCTTC

J: TRBJ1-2
V: TRBV6-5
D: .
size: many
CDR3: CASSYSTGHYGYTF
DNA: TGTGCCAGCAGTTACTCGACAGGCCACTATGGCTACACCTTC

J: TRBJ1-2
V: TRBV5-1
D: .
size: many
CDR3: CASSLSAAVPYGYTF
DNA: TGCGCCAGCAGCTTGTCAGCGGCGGTTCCCTATGGCTACACCTTC

J: TRBJ2-5
V: TRBV30
D: .
size: .
CDR3: CAWTQGTGETQYF
DNA: TGTGCCTGGACCCAGGGCACGGGGGAGACCCAGTACTTC

J: TRBJ2-6
V: TRBV12-3/TRBV12-4
D: .
size: .
CDR3: CASSLSGSVSSGANVLTF
DNA: TGTGCCAGCAGTTTGTCTGGTTCGGTATCCTCTGGGGCCAACGTCCTGACTTTC

J: TRBJ2-3
V: TRBV7-2
D: .
size: few
CDR3: CASSLLASSTDTQYF
DNA: TGTGCCAGCAGCTTACTAGCGTCTAGCACAGATACGCAGTATTTT

J: TRBJ1-1
V: TRBV5-1
D: .
size: many
CDR3: CASKRASLMNTEAFF
DNA: TGCGCCAGCAAACGGGCCTCCCTCATGAACACTGAAGCTTTCTTT

J: TRBJ1-5
V: TRBV5-1
D: .
size: many
CDR3: CASSLGQGAQPQHF
DNA: TGCGCCAGCAGCTTGGGGCAAGGCGCCCAGCCCCAGCATTTT

J: TRBJ1-5
V: TRBV11-2
D: .
size: many
CDR3: CASSFGGNQPQHF
DNA: TGTGCCAGCAGCTTTGGGGGAAATCAGCCCCAGCATTTT

J: TRBJ2-3
V: TRBV10-3
D: TRBD2
size: many
CDR3: CAISEGLAGKSSTDTQYF
DNA: TGTGCCATCAGTGAGGGGCTAGCGGGGAAGTCTAGCACAGATACGCAGTATTTT

J: TRBJ1-2
V: TRBV6-2/TRBV6-3
D: .
size: many
CDR3: CASIEVENYGYTF
DNA: TGTGCCAGCATAGAGGTTGAGAATTATGGCTACACCTTC

J: TRBJ1-2
V: TRBV3-1
D: TRBD1
size: many
CDR3: CASSYPRQGGYTF
DNA: TGTGCCAGCAGCTACCCAAGACAGGGAGGATACACCTTC

J: TRBJ2-3
V: TRBV20-1
D: TRBD2
size: many
CDR3: CSVGASGFTDTQYF
DNA: TGCAGTGTAGGGGCTAGCGGATTCACAGATACGCAGTATTTT

J: TRBJ1-1
V: TRBV10-3
D: .
size: many
CDR3: CAISSREGLNTEAFF
DNA: TGTGCCATCAGCTCTCGTGAAGGGCTGAACACTGAAGCTTTCTTT

J: TRBJ1-1
V: TRBV7-2
D: .
size: few
CDR3: CASSVQNTEAFF
DNA: TGTGCCAGCAGCGTACAGAACACTGAAGCTTTCTTT

J: TRBJ2-2
V: TRBV28
D: .
size: many
CDR3: CASSFLQAANTGELFF
DNA: TGTGCCAGCAGTTTTTTACAGGCCGCGAACACCGGGGAGCTGTTTTTT

J: TRBJ1-1
V: TRBV12-3/TRBV12-4
D: .
size: many
CDR3: CASSLRYTEAFF
DNA: TGTGCCAGCAGTTTACGGTACACTGAAGCTTTCTTT

J: TRBJ2-3
V: TRBV20-1
D: .
size: many
CDR3: CSARLAEMQYF
DNA: TGCAGTGCTAGATTAGCGGAAATGCAGTATTTT

J: TRBJ1-6
V: TRBV15
D: TRBD1
size: many
CDR3: CATSRTRGNNSPLHF
DNA: TGTGCCACCAGCCGTACCAGGGGGAATAATTCACCCCTCCACTTT

J: TRBJ2-3
V: TRBV7-9
D: .
size: .
CDR3: CASSSGHQQAIYTQYF
DNA: TGTGCCAGCAGCTCGGGACACCAACAAGCTATCTATACGCAGTATTTT

J: TRBJ1-5
V: TRBV20-1
D: .
size: many
CDR3: CSARDLMGNQPQHF
DNA: TGCAGTGCTAGAGATCTAATGGGGAATCAGCCCCAGCATTTT

J: TRBJ2-5
V: TRBV12-3/TRBV12-4
D: .
size: medium-sized
CDR3: CASSLKTVQETQYF
DNA: TGTGCCAGCAGTTTGAAGACAGTCCAAGAGACCCAGTACTTC

J: TRBJ2-7
V: TRBV7-2
D: .
size: few
CDR3: CASSLEVYEQYF
DNA: TGTGCCAGCAGCTTAGAAGTTTACGAGCAGTACTTC

J: TRBJ1-5
V: TRBV4-2
D: TRBD1
size: few
CDR3: CASSRDGTGERQPQHF
DNA: TGTGCCAGCAGCCGCGACGGGACAGGGGAGCGACAGCCCCAGCATTTT

J: TRBJ1-5
V: TRBV25-1
D: TRBD1
size: many
CDR3: CASSDTGQGFNQPQHF
DNA: TGTGCCAGCAGTGATACGGGACAGGGGTTCAATCAGCCCCAGCATTTT

J: TRBJ2-1
V: TRBV29-1
D: .
size: many
CDR3: CSIRRLAGPNEQFF
DNA: TGCAGCATCCGGCGGCTAGCAGGCCCCAATGAGCAGTTCTTC

J: TRBJ2-3
V: TRBV7-2
D: .
size: many
CDR3: CASSAYPAGDTQYF
DNA: TGTGCCAGCAGCGCGTACCCGGCGGGAGATACGCAGTATTTT

J: TRBJ1-1
V: TRBV28
D: .
size: many
CDR3: CASSLFRTANTEAFF
DNA: TGTGCCAGCAGTCTGTTCCGGACAGCTAACACTGAAGCTTTCTTT

J: TRBJ2-3
V: TRBV11-2
D: TRBD2
size: many
CDR3: CASSFNGGGTDTQYF
DNA: TGTGCCAGCAGCTTTAACGGGGGGGGCACAGATACGCAGTATTTT

J: TRBJ1-5
V: TRBV12-3/TRBV12-4
D: .
size: many
CDR3: CASTPSPADRNQPQHF
DNA: TGTGCCAGCACCCCTTCGCCGGCCGACCGCAATCAGCCCCAGCATTTT

J: TRBJ1-5
V: TRBV12-3/TRBV12-4
D: .
size: many
CDR3: CASSPGRPLNQPQHF
DNA: TGTGCCAGCAGTCCAGGCAGGCCGCTCAATCAGCCCCAGCATTTT

J: TRBJ2-1
V: TRBV3-1
D: TRBD1
size: few
CDR3: CASSQDVGQASNEQFF
DNA: TGTGCCAGCAGCCAAGATGTGGGACAGGCTTCTAATGAGCAGTTCTTC

J: TRBJ2-1
V: TRBV4-1
D: .
size: many
CDR3: CASSQPVTHEQFF
DNA: TGCGCCAGCAGCCAACCGGTTACGCATGAGCAGTTCTTC

J: TRBJ2-7
V: TRBV11-2
D: .
size: many
CDR3: CASSPGTKEQYF
DNA: TGTGCCAGCAGCCCCGGGACAAAGGAGCAGTACTTC

J: TRBJ2-7
V: TRBV10-3
D: .
size: many
CDR3: CAISESTRRDEQYF
DNA: TGTGCCATCAGTGAGTCTACCAGGAGGGACGAGCAGTACTTC

J: TRBJ2-5
V: TRBV5-1
D: .
size: many
CDR3: CASSLMAVIRGETQYF
DNA: TGCGCCAGCAGCTTGATGGCGGTCATCAGGGGAGAGACCCAGTACTTC

J: TRBJ1-1
V: TRBV6-1
D: TRBD1
size: many
CDR3: CASGRQGATLSSGNTEAFF
DNA: TGTGCCAGCGGGAGACAGGGGGCGACATTATCATCCGGGAACACTGAAGCTTTCTTT

J: TRBJ2-3
V: TRBV30
D: TRBD2
size: .
CDR3: CAWSGLAVSTDTQYF
DNA: TGTGCCTGGAGTGGACTAGCGGTGAGCACAGATACGCAGTATTTT

J: TRBJ2-5
V: TRBV5-1
D: .
size: many
CDR3: CASSSQGRLETQYF
DNA: TGCGCCAGCAGCTCCCAGGGGAGGTTGGAGACCCAGTACTTC

J: TRBJ1-4
V: TRBV29-1
D: .
size: few
CDR3: CSVESPDTATNEKLFF
DNA: TGCAGCGTTGAATCTCCAGACACGGCAACTAATGAAAAACTGTTTTTT